This T cell receptor beta chain was identified during a study of identical twins. The CDR3 has 12 residues. Germline CDR1 reads LGHNT; CDR2 reads FRNRAP. The V segment lost 7 bases and the J segment 10 bases; nucleotides outside the gene matches: 7. TCRdb redid the calling of the 5' RACE reads with MiXCR, one entry per CDR3 protein. The sample consists of about 470,000 distinct CDR3 sequences, 24% of them appearing once. These same records also appear under a second study, on T cells expressing NK-cell markers.

The chain links TRBV12-5 to TRBJ1-1, with 9 positions matching TRBD1. This TCR was recovered from a woman aged 18-30 years in good health. Sequences were obtained from CD4+ T cells sorted from blood. The CDR3 DNA is TGTGCTAGTGTTTTACAGGGGGCTTTAGCTTTCTTT. It yields the protein CASVLQGALAFF.